This TCR beta chain emerged from a study of blood T cell repertoires in COVID-19. Across the whole study: Spain, Italy and the United States supplied samples that represented acute and convalescent COVID-19.

Original data processing: Amplifying reference gene primers gave estimates of nucleated cell counts. Data came from immunoSEQ multiplex PCR; TCRdb stores just in-frame clones and leaves some out. The V and J calls and clone size come from that table; D and trimming were worked out from the DNA. Among about 160,000 clones, roughly 80% were seen once, and the ten largest hold 3.4%. V lost 8 bases and J lost 4; bases outside the gene matches: 20. There are 18 residues in the CDR3. Membership in each cohort depended on participant-reported clinical history. Resolution of symptoms, clearance, or two negative PCRs was present in recovered Cohort 3 donors.

The sample was PBMCs or T cells enriched from blood (not recorded which). The receptor's source is a woman in her fifties or sixties who had recovered from COVID-19. The rearrangement links TRBV5-3 to TRBJ2-3, with 9 bases lining up with TRBD2. TRBV5-3 is sorted into the ORF group, with uncertain function. Here the CDR3 DNA reads TGTGCCAGTTTGGAATTGTGGGCGGGGGGGCCGAAGGCAGATACGCAGTATTTT. Translating gives CASLELWAGGPKADTQYF.